What follows are 30 T cell receptor beta chains derived from one specimen sequenced in a study of cytomegalovirus exposure and HLA in healthy donors (dated by TCRdb to 2017 to 2019). The library came from the immunoSEQ multiplex PCR assay. TCRdb stores this immuneACCESS table with in-frame sequences only. Part of the clones is absent; in the studies checked, under half of the shortfall reflects unresolved V genes, and no reason is known for the rest. The sample data list about 21,000 clones, and 95% to 97% of these were observed just once. The top ten clonotypes cover roughly 10% of the sample. Material for sequencing was PBMCs. All receptors come from a man aged 25-40 years in good health and CMV-seropositive.

V and J are TRBV6-1 and TRBJ1-1; D call uncertain. V was shortened by 8 bases and J by 8 bases, with 15 bases between the two germline ends. Germline V gives CDR1 MNHNS, CDR2 SASEGT. This CDR3 has 12 residues. The CDR3: CASSDGVLEAFF. The CDR3, as DNA: TGTGCCAGCTCGGACGGGGTATTGGAAGCTTTCTTT.

The CDR3 loop reads CASSLSSGTVLQPQHF. The DNA of the CDR3 is TGTGCCAGCAGTTTATCTTCCGGGACAGTTTTGCAGCCCCAGCATTTT. The chain links TRBV27 to TRBJ1-5; TRBD1 matches at 7 bases. CDR1 and CDR2 (germline): MNHEY, SMNVEV (reference sequence). The V and J ends lost 0 bases and 7 bases, in that order; junction bases with no gene match: 9. The CDR3 totals 16 residues.

The chain employs TRBV6-5 and TRBJ1-2; 11 nucleotides line up with TRBD1. Germline V gene data show CDR1 as MNHEY and CDR2 as SVGAGI. CDR3 length: 16 residues. Trimming cost V 0 bases and J 2 bases; bases outside gene matches: 2. DNA for the CDR3: TGTGCCAGCAGTTACTCCGGGACAGGGGGAAACTATGGCTACACCTTC. Translation: CASSYSGTGGNYGYTF.

The genes are TRBV27 and TRBJ1-3, with D tentatively TRBD1 (6 bases). With 6 bases removed from V and 4 bases from J, the gap between germline ends came to 16 bases. The CDR3 length is 15 residues. Germline CDR1 and CDR2: MNHEY and SMNVEV (reference sequence). The CDR3: CASRAQGTWGNTIYF. The CDR3 coding sequence is TGTGCCAGCAGGGCACAGGGCACTTGGGGAAACACCATATATTTT.

This chain uses TRBV6-5 with TRBJ1-2; 7 bases fit TRBD1. The CDR3 has 14 residues. Germline CDR1 is MNHEY and CDR2 is SVGAGI. J gave up 7 bases and V 0 bases, and 5 bases lay outside the gene matches. The CDR3 nucleotides read TGTGCCAGCAGTTACTCGACGGAGGGGGCTGGCTACACCTTC. It yields the protein CASSYSTEGAGYTF.

This clone appeared once. The CDR3 loop reads CASSQFTDNTGELFF. In DNA form, the CDR3 reads TGTGCCAGCAGCCAATTTACTGATAACACCGGGGAGCTGTTTTTT. The V and J genes are TRBV16 and TRBJ2-2; no clear D gene. There are 15 residues in the CDR3. V was clipped by 1 base and J by 2 bases, with 8 bases between them. The V gene's germline CDR1 is KGHSY and CDR2 FQNENV.

Turning to this clone: No DNA is shown, since the ends of the CDR3 on it are uncertain; the CDR3 is the one TCRdb lists. The rearrangement links TRBV29-1 to TRBJ2-1; the table's D call of TRBD2 was not tested on the DNA. Termini included, the CDR3 measures 17 amino acids. CDR1 SQVTM and CDR2 ANQGSEA come from the germline V gene. CDR3: CSARDPQVIAGVGPGIF.

In this sample, this clone turned up a few times. The chain combines TRBV7-9 with TRBJ1-5; D might be TRBD1 (5 bases). The CDR3 spans 15 residues. Trimming pared 5 bases from V and 8 bases from J, leaving 19 bases between. Germline CDR1 reads SEHNR; CDR2 reads FQNEAQ (reference sequence). The CDR3 DNA follows: TGTGCCAGCAGCCCTATTGGGGGGGTGGGGAAGCCCCAGCATTTT. The encoded protein is CASSPIGGVGKPQHF.

This chain links TRBV11-2 with TRBJ2-7, with D perhaps TRBD2 (6 bases). V was pared by 1 base and J by 2 bases, with 9 bases between. The CDR3 consists of 14 residues. Germline assignment: CDR1 SGHAT and CDR2 FQNNGV. CDR3 amino acids: CASSLGSGPYEQYF. CDR3 coding DNA: TGTGCCAGCAGCTTAGGGAGCGGGCCCTACGAGCAGTACTTC.

This chain joins TRBV11-2 and TRBJ2-1, with 14 bases that match TRBD2. CDR3 length: 17 amino acids. J lost 4 bases, V lost 0 bases, and 2 bases had no gene match. Germline loops: CDR1 SGHAT, CDR2 FQNNGV. The CDR3 protein is CASSLDGTSGSYNEQFF. In DNA form, the CDR3 reads TGTGCCAGCAGCTTAGATGGGACTAGCGGGAGTTACAATGAGCAGTTCTTC.

This sequence joins TRBV29-1 and TRBJ2-2; the D gene is possibly TRBD2 (5 bases). V was clipped by 4 bases and J by 6 bases, with 18 bases between them. Germline CDR1 reads SQVTM; CDR2 reads ANQGSEA. The CDR3 is made up of 15 amino acids. For the CDR3, the DNA is TGCAGCGTTGTGAGGAGCGGAGGTGGGGCCGGGGAGCTGTTTTTT. Its protein is CSVVRSGGGAGELFF.

The chain uses TRBV10-1 and TRBJ2-2; a possible D gene is TRBD2 (6 bases). This CDR3 has 14 amino acids. The germline CDR1 and CDR2 sequences are WNHNN and SYGVQD (reference sequence). V lost 6 bases and J 9 bases, leaving 17 bases between the germline ends. CDR3 residues: CASSPSGGRRELFF. The CDR3 nucleotides read TGCGCCAGCAGCCCCTCCGGGGGTAGGAGGGAGCTGTTTTTT.

The rearrangement joins TRBV14 to TRBJ2-7, with 10 bases matching TRBD2. CDR3 length equals 15 residues. Germline CDR1 and CDR2: SGHDN and FVKESK. Unmatched junction bases numbered 5, after V lost 2 bases and J lost 4 bases. Here the CDR3 reads CASSQPGLASYEQYF. In DNA, the CDR3 is TGTGCCAGCAGCCAACCGGGACTAGCGAGTTACGAGCAGTACTTC.

J is TRBJ2-1 and V is TRBV11-3, with TRBD1 matching 7 bases. V shed 6 bases, J shed 3 bases, and the junction held 5 bases outside the gene matches. Per germline, CDR1 SGHNT and CDR2 YENEEA. The CDR3 consists of 14 residues. The CDR3 is CASSKDRVYNEQFF. The CDR3 coding sequence is TGTGCCAGCAGTAAAGACAGGGTCTACAATGAGCAGTTCTTC.

V gene TRBV28 combines with J gene TRBJ2-7; 9 nucleotides line up with TRBD2. Germline CDR1 and CDR2: MDHEN and SYDVKM. Germline trimming cut 8 bases from V and 2 bases from J; bases unmatched to any gene: 4. This CDR3 comprises 13 residues. The CDR3 region is CASQTSGTYEQYF. CDR3 coding DNA: TGTGCCAGCCAGACTAGCGGAACCTACGAGCAGTACTTC.

The V and J genes are TRBV7-6 and TRBJ2-7, with 7 positions matching TRBD2. This CDR3 comprises 13 residues. Losses at the gene ends were 5 bases for V and 5 bases for J; bases not matched to a gene: 6. Per germline, CDR1 SGHVS and CDR2 FNYEAQ. The CDR3 DNA sequence: TGTGCCAGCAGCCCAGGACTAGGCAACGAGCAGTACTTC. Protein product: CASSPGLGNEQYF.

The J gene is TRBJ2-5, the V gene TRBV29-1; 8 positions match TRBD2. V trimming: 5 bases; J trimming: 4 bases; junction bases outside the gene matches: 6. From germline, CDR1 is SQVTM and CDR2 ANQGSEA. This CDR3 has 13 amino acids. This CDR3 reads CSVSGGGGETQYF. DNA of the CDR3: TGCAGCGTTTCGGGAGGGGGGGGAGAGACCCAGTACTTC.

This clone was seen a single time. The chain is built from TRBV27 and TRBJ2-7, with 9 bases fitting TRBD1. The CDR3 spans 17 residues. V dropped 5 bases and J dropped 3; count of bases not matched to a gene: 14. Germline-derived CDR1 and CDR2 are MNHEY and SMNVEV (reference sequence). CDR3 DNA sequence: TGTGCCAGCAGTGCGGGACAGGGAGTGTCCTTGTTCTACGAGCAGTACTTC. Translating it yields CASSAGQGVSLFYEQYF.

The chain links TRBV11-3 to TRBJ2-6; 9 bases line up with TRBD1. Germline V gives CDR1 SGHNT, CDR2 YENEEA. The CDR3 runs 17 residues. The V gene end was trimmed by 3 bases and the J gene end by 0 bases; junction bases not matched to a gene: 3. CDR3 nucleotide sequence: TGTGCCAGCAGCTTGGGACAGGGCCCCTCTGGGGCCAACGTCCTGACTTTC. Its translation: CASSLGQGPSGANVLTF.

The V gene is TRBV29-1, the J gene TRBJ2-5; TRBD1 agrees at 10 bases. CDR3 length equals 15 residues. In germline, CDR1 is SQVTM, CDR2 ANQGSEA. The V segment lost 8 bases and the J segment 7 bases; nucleotides outside the gene matches: 16. For the CDR3, the DNA is TGCAGCTTATTGATAAGGGACAGGGGAACGGGGACCCAGTACTTC. Its protein is CSLLIRDRGTGTQYF.

The chain has TRBV25-1 and TRBJ1-2; 9 positions match TRBD1. Trimming cost V 6 bases and J 8 bases; bases outside gene matches: 4. The CDR3 has 12 amino acids. Germline V gives CDR1 MGHDK, CDR2 SYGVNS. CDR3 nucleotides: TGTGCCAGCAGACAGGGGGCGAGCGGCTACACCTTC. Protein sequence: CASRQGASGYTF.

The J gene is TRBJ1-2, the V gene TRBV6-5; D is unclear. The germline V and J ends were trimmed by 0 bases and 8 bases, with 13 bases remaining between them. Germline values: CDR1 MNHEY, CDR2 SVGAGI. The CDR3 sequence is 14 residues long. CDR3 nucleotides: TGTGCCAGCAGTTACTCGATGTACGGGATCGGCTACACCTTC. It yields the protein CASSYSMYGIGYTF.

The J gene is TRBJ1-2, the V gene TRBV7-6, with 8 bases lining up with TRBD1. The CDR3 consists of 19 residues. Germline V lookup: CDR1 SGHVS, CDR2 FNYEAQ. V trimming: 5 bases; J trimming: 0 bases; junction bases outside the gene matches: 17. The CDR3, as DNA: TGTGCCAGCAGCAACCCCCCCAGGCAGGGGGCGTCTACTAACTATGGCTACACCTTC. Translation: CASSNPPRQGASTNYGYTF.

The rearrangement links TRBV10-3 to TRBJ2-3, with D possibly being TRBD2 (6 bases). CDR1 is ENHRY and CDR2 is SYGVKD in the germline V gene. This CDR3 region has 15 residues. The V and J ends lost 5 bases and 4 bases respectively, with 16 bases between them. In nucleotides, the CDR3 is TGTGCCATCAGTAGGGACTCCTTTAGAGCAGATACGCAGTATTTT. Its translation is CAISRDSFRADTQYF.

This clone has just one count. This rearrangement joins TRBV27 to TRBJ2-7, with TRBD1 matching over 9 bases. The junction had 11 bases not matched to a gene; V was cut back by 6 bases and J by 5 bases. This CDR3 region has 15 residues. The germline V gene has CDR1 MNHEY and CDR2 SMNVEV (reference sequence). This chain's CDR3 is CASSPIGTGRNEQYF. In nucleotides, the CDR3 is TGTGCCAGCAGCCCCATCGGGACAGGGAGGAACGAGCAGTACTTC.

The V gene is TRBV28, the J gene TRBJ1-1; TRBD1 might be the D (5 bases). The CDR3 length is 12 residues. Germline loops: CDR1 MDHEN, CDR2 SYDVKM. V was trimmed by 7 bases and J by 7 bases, leaving 13 bases between them. CDR3 in amino acids: CASIRGRNEAFF. The CDR3 region has the DNA TGTGCCAGCATAAGGGGAAGGAATGAAGCTTTCTTT.

This clone has just one count. This chain links TRBV2 with TRBJ2-3; 9 positions agree with TRBD2. This CDR3 contains 17 residues. The V and J ends lost 5 bases and 8 bases, in that order; junction bases with no gene match: 17. The V gene's germline CDR1 is SNHLY and CDR2 FYNNEI. The CDR3 loop reads CASSPTGLGGRAGTQYF. The DNA for the CDR3 is TGTGCCAGCAGTCCCACCGGACTAGGCGGGAGGGCCGGTACGCAGTATTTT.

V gene TRBV9 combines with J gene TRBJ1-4; weak D call: TRBD1 (6 bases). Germline-derived CDR1 and CDR2 are SGDLS and YYNGEE. The CDR3 sequence is 15 residues long. The V end was cut by 2 bases, the J end by 2 bases, with 10 bases between. CDR3 residues: CASSVTGYTNEKLFF. The DNA for the CDR3 is TGTGCCAGCAGCGTTACAGGGTACACTAATGAAAAACTGTTTTTT.

This sequence joins TRBV5-1 and TRBJ2-7; 7 bases agree with TRBD1. The V gene's germline CDR1 is SGHRS and CDR2 YFSETQ. The CDR3 is made up of 15 amino acids. J was trimmed by 0 bases and V by 4 bases; bases with no gene match: 7. The CDR3 DNA follows: TGCGCCAGCAGCCTCGACACAGGGGACTCCTACGAGCAGTACTTC. It encodes CASSLDTGDSYEQYF.

The chain uses TRBV9 and TRBJ2-1, with TRBD2 matching 13 bases. V gave up 4 bases and J gave up 7 bases; unmatched junction bases: 5. This CDR3 region has 15 residues. Germline assignment: CDR1 SGDLS and CDR2 YYNGEE. In DNA form, the CDR3 reads TGTGCCAGCAGCATTACTAGCGGGAGGGTAAATGAGCAGTTCTTC. Protein: CASSITSGRVNEQFF.